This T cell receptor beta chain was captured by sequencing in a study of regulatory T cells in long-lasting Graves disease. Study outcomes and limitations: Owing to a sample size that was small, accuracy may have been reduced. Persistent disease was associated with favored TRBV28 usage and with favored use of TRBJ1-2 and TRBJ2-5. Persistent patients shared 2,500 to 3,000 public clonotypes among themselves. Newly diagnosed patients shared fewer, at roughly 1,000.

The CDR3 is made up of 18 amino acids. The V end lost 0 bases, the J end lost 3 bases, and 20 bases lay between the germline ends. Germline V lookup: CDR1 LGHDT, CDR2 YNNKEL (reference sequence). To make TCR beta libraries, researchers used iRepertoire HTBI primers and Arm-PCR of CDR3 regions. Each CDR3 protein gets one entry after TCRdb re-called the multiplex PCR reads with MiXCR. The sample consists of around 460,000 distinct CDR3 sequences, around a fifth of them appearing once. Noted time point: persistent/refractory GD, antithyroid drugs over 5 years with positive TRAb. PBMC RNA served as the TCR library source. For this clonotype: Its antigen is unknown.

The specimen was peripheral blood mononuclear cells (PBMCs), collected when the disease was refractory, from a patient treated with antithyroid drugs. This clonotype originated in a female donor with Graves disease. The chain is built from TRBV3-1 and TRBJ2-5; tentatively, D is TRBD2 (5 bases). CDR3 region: CASSQDIYETDLEETQYF. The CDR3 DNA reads TGTGCCAGCAGCCAAGATATCTATGAGACGGACTTGGAAGAGACCCAGTACTTC.